This T cell receptor (beta chain) was sequenced in a study of T cells in Graves' hyperthyroidism and ophthalmopathy. Authors of the study amplified TCR beta CDR3 regions from RNA transcripts. The TCR CDR3 was amplified in a first-round RT-PCR using the HTBI primer set. TCRdb passed the multiplex PCR reads through MiXCR, listing each CDR3 protein once. The table records about half a million distinct CDR3 sequences, approximately 24% of them present only once. Unmatched junction bases numbered 5, after V lost 6 bases and J lost 5 bases. The CDR3 is 13 residues long. Germline lookup yields CDR1 MNHEY and CDR2 SVGEGT.

The specimen sequenced was blood. The gene calls are TRBV6-2 or TRBV6-3 and TRBJ2-7; 9 bases fit TRBD2. The sequence came from a woman in her thirties with Graves' ophthalmopathy. The CDR3 spells CASSPRLADEQYF. DNA of the CDR3: TGTGCCAGCAGCCCCCGACTAGCGGACGAGCAGTACTTC.